The present entry profiles one TCR beta chain with its context. Its specificity is unknown. RNA served as the template for amplifying TCR beta CDR3 regions. RT-PCR in the first round used HTBI primers; a second-round multiplex PCR followed. One entry per CDR3 protein, called by TCRdb with MiXCR from the multiplex PCR reads. This sample yields over a million distinct CDR3 sequences, of which 35% to 40% are seen a single time; 11% belongs to the top ten. The data derive from a study of Graves' ophthalmopathy and Graves' hyperthyroidism. Study context: Ophthalmopathy not arising within 18 months of follow-up defined hyperthyroidism as stable.

Study-wide results and limits: Blood contained most expanded thyroid clonotypes exceeding 0.001 frequency.

Newly diagnosed, the hyperthyroidism patients had under 2 months' duration and were aged 18 to 65. Material: peripheral blood or thyroid tissue (not recorded which). The TCR sequence derives from an adult man with Graves' hyperthyroidism.

CDR3 DNA sequence: TGTGCCTGGAGTGATTGGGCCGCCTACGAGCAGTACTTC. This translates into CAWSDWAAYEQYF. This chain joins TRBV30 and TRBJ2-7, with D unclear. The CDR3 is made up of 13 amino acids. Germline V gene lookup returns CDR1 GTSNPN and CDR2 SVGIG (reference sequence). Trimming stripped 1 base from V and 2 bases from J, with 9 bases between. The full variable domain, rest sourced from reference TRBV30 and TRBJ2-7, is SQTIHQWPATLVQPVGSPLSLECTVEGTSNPNLYWYRQAAGRGLQLLFYSVGIGQISSEVPQNLSASRPQDRQFILSSKKLLLSDSGFYLCAWSDWAAYEQYFGPGTRLTVT.